This T cell receptor (beta chain) was sequenced in a study of human T cells and chemical hapten exposure. This CDR3 has 12 residues. Germline V gene lookup returns CDR1 KGHDR and CDR2 SFDVKD. The V end lost 10 bases, the J end lost 4 bases, and 9 bases lay between the germline ends. This clonotype showed up just a few times. No antigen is known for it. Per the authors' pipeline: Per sample, the median was 95,638 TCRs, with values from roughly 23,000 to 640,000. TCRdb re-derived calls from the RACE reads in MiXCR, one entry per CDR3 protein. These V and J calls are TCRdb output, not the study's own analysis. The data show approximately 97,000 distinct CDR3 sequences, with 11% seen just once and 2.5% to 4% held by the top ten. The study, taken as a whole, reports: Expanded TCRs clustered into significantly more large CDR3 similarity groups than controls, the analysis revealed.

Time point specified: patch test 2, 6 weeks after DPC sensitization. Treatment indicated: therapeutic diphenylcyclopropenone sensitization with weekly scalp DPC. Donation of samples came from alopecia patients who were 18 to 70 years old and suitable for DPC. The specimen was whole blood, collected in connection with sensitization to the hapten diphenylcyclopropenone (DPC). The gene calls are TRBV24-1 and TRBJ2-2; D remains ambiguous. This sequence originates from a woman aged 40 to 50 with alopecia areata. Some clones in this sample may be carry-over from other donors' samples. CDR3 in amino acids: CATSGPTGELFF. DNA of the CDR3: TGTGCCACTTCAGGACCCACCGGGGAGCTGTTTTTT.